Detailed here is one T cell receptor (beta chain). Its cognate antigen is unknown. This sample is part of a study of T cells expressing NK-cell markers. General study points: HCMV specificity of the expanded NKG2C+ T cell clones stayed unclear. NKG2C+ dominant clonotype frequencies in over 5 donors were about 1.0-7.5% of CD8+ T cells. Once again these clonotypes came out on top in the CD3+CD56-NKG2C+ fraction of several donors.

TCRdb re-analyzed the 5' RACE reads; it lists each CDR3 protein once, without DNA. This listing includes some 140,000 distinct CDR3 sequences. This CDR3 has 16 residues. Germline V gene lookup returns CDR1 SGHRS and CDR2 YFSETQ. The chain combines TRBV5-1 with TRBJ2-2; TCRdb's D call of TRBD2 is untestable without DNA. The clonotype originates from a woman in her forties or fifties in good health. Sequenced: blood T cells: a sorted CD56 or NKG2C T cell subset, CD4+ or CD8+ T cells, or bulk PBMC T cells (not recorded which). The chain's CDR3 is CASSFLGGGSAGELFF.